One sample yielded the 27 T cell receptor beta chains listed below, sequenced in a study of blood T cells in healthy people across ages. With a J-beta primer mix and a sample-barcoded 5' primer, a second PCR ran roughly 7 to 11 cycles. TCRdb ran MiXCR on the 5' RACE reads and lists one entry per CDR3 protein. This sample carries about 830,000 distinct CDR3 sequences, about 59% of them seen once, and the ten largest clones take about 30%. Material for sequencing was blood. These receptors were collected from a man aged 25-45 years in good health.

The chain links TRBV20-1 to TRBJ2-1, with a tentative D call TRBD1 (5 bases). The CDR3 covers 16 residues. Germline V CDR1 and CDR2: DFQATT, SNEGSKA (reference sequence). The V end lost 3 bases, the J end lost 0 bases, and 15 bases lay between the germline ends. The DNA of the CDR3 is TGCAGTGCTAGGACTGGGGCTAAGAGCTCCTACAATGAGCAGTTCTTC. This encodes CSARTGAKSSYNEQFF.

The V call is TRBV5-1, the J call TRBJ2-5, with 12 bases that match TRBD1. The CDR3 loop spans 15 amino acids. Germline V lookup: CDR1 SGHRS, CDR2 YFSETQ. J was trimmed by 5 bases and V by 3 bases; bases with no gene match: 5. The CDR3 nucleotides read TGCGCCAGCAGCTCGGGACAGGGGGCATGGGAGACCCAGTACTTC. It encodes CASSSGQGAWETQYF.

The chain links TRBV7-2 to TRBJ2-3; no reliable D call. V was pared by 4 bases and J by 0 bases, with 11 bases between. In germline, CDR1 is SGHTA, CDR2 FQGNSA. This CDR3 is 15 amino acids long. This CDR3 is CASSSPLPSTDTQYF. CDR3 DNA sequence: TGTGCCAGCAGCTCCCCGCTGCCCAGCACAGATACGCAGTATTTT.

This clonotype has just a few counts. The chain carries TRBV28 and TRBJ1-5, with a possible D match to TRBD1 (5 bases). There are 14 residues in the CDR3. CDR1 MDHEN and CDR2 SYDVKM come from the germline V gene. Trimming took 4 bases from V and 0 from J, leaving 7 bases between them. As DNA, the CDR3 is TGTGCCAGCAGTTCGACAGTTAGCAATCAGCCCCAGCATTTT. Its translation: CASSSTVSNQPQHF.

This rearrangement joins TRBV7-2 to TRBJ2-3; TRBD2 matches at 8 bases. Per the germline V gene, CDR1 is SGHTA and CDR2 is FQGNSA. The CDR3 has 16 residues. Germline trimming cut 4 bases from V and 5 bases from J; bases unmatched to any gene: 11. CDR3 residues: CASSSSPRGGIDTQYF. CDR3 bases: TGTGCCAGCAGCTCAAGCCCACGGGGGGGTATAGATACGCAGTATTTT.

DNA for the CDR3: TGCGCCAGCAGCCCGGGACACCTGCTCTACAATGAGCAGTTCTTC. This translates into CASSPGHLLYNEQFF. The gene calls are TRBV5-1 and TRBJ2-1; possible D gene TRBD1, 6 bases. The V gene lost 4 bases and the J gene lost 3 bases, with 14 bases spanning the gap. Germline loops: CDR1 SGHRS, CDR2 YFSETQ. The CDR3 totals 15 residues.

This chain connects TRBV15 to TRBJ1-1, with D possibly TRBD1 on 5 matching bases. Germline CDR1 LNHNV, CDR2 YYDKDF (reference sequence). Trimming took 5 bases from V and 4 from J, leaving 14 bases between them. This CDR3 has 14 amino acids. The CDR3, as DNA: TGTGCCACCAGCCAGCGACAGTTCGGCACTGAAGCTTTCTTT. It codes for CATSQRQFGTEAFF.

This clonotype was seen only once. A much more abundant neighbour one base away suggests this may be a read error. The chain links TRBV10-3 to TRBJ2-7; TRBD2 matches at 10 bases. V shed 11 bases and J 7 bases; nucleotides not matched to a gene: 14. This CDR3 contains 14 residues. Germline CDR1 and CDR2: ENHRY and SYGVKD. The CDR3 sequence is CASNSGGHDNEQYF. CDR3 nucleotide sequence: TGTGCCTCCAATAGCGGGGGGCACGACAATGAGCAGTACTTC.

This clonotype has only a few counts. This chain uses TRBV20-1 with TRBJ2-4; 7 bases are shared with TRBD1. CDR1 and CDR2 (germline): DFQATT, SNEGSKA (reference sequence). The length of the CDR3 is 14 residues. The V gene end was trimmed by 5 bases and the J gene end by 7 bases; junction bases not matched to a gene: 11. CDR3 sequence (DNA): TGCAGTGCTTTACAGGGGCTTGCCCCTAACATTCAGTACTTC. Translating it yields CSALQGLAPNIQYF.

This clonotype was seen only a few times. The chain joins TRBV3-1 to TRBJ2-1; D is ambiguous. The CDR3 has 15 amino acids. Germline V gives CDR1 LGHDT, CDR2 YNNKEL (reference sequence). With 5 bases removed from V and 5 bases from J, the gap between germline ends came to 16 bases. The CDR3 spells CASSFRSDGDNEQFF. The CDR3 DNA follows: TGTGCCAGCAGCTTCAGGAGTGACGGTGACAATGAGCAGTTCTTC.

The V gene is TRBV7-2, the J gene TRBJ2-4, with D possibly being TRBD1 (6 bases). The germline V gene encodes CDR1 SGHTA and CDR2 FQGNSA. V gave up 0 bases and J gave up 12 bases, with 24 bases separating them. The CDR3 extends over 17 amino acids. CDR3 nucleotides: TGTGCCAGCAGCTTAGCGCTGGCAGGGGAAGCCAAAGACACTCAGTACTTC. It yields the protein CASSLALAGEAKDTQYF.

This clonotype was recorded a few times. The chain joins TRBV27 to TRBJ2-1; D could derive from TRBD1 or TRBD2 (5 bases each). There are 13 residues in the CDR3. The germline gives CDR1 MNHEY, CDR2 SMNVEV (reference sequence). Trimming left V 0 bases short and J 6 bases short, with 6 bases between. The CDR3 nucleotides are TGTGCCAGCAGTTTATCAGGGACCAATGAGCAGTTCTTC. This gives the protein CASSLSGTNEQFF.

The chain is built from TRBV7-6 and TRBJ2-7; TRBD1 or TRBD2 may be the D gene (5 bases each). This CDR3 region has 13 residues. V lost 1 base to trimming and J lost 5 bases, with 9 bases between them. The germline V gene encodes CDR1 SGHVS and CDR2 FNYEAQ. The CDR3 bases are TGTGCCAGCAGCTTAGTTCTGGGGGACGAGCAGTACTTC. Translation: CASSLVLGDEQYF.

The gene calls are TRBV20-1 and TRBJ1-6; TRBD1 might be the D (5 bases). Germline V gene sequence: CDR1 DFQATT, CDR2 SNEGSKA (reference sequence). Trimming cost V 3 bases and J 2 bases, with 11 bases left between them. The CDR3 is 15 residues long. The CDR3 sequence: CSAREGAAYNSPLHF. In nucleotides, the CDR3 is TGCAGTGCTAGGGAAGGGGCCGCCTATAATTCACCCCTCCACTTT.

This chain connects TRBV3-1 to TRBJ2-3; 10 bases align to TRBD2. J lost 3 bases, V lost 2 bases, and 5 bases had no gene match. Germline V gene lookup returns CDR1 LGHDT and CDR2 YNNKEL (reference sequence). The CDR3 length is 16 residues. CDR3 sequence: CASSQSGGAGTDTQYF. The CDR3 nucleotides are TGTGCCAGCAGCCAAAGCGGGGGGGCAGGTACAGATACGCAGTATTTT.

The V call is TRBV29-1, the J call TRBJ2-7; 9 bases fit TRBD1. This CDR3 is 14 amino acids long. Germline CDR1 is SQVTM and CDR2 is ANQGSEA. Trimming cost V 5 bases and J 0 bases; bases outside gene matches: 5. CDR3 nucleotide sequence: TGCAGCGTTTGGGGGACAGGGAGCTCCTACGAGCAGTACTTC. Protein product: CSVWGTGSSYEQYF.

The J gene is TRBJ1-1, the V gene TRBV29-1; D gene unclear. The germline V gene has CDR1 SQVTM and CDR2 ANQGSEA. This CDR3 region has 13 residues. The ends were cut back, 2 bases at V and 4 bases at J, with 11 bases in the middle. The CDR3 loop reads CSVELGFATEAFF. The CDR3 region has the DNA TGCAGCGTTGAACTGGGGTTTGCCACTGAAGCTTTCTTT.

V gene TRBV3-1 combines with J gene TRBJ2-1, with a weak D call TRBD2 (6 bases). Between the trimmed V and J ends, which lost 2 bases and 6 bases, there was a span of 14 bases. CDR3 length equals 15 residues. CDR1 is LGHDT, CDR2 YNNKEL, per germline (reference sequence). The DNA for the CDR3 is TGTGCCAGCAGCCAACGGGGGAAGGCTCTCAATGAGCAGTTCTTC. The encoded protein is CASSQRGKALNEQFF.

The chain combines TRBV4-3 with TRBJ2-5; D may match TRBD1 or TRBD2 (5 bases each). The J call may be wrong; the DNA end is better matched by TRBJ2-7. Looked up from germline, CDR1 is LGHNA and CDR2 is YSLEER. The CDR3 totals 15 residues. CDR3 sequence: CASSQGTPSTYEQYF. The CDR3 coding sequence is TGCGCCAGCAGCCAAGGGACACCTAGCACCTACGAGCAGTACTTC.

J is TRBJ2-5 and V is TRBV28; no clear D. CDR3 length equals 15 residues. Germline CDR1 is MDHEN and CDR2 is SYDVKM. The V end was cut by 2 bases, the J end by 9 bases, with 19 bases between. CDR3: CASSLRTRSSWAQYF. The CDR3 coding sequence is TGTGCCAGCAGTTTAAGGACGCGTTCTTCATGGGCCCAGTACTTC.

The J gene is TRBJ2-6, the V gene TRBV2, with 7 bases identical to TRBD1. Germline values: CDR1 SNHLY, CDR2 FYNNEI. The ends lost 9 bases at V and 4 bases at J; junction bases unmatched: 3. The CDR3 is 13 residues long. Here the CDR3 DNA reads TGTGCCAGGGGACAGCCCGGGGCCAACGTCCTGACTTTC. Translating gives CARGQPGANVLTF.

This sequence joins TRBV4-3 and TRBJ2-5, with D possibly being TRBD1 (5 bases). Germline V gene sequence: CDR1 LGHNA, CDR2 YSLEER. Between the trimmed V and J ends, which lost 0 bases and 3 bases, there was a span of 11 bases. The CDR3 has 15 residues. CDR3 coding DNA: TGCGCCAGCAGCCAAGACCAGGGCCCCGAAGAGACCCAGTACTTC. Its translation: CASSQDQGPEETQYF.

This CDR3 is CALGTSSYNEQFF. The CDR3 DNA reads as TGTGCCCTCGGGACTAGTAGCTACAATGAGCAGTTCTTC. The V and J genes are TRBV10-3 and TRBJ2-1; 8 nucleotides agree with TRBD2. Trimming took 11 bases from V and 3 from J; bases not matched to a gene: 6. From germline, CDR1 is ENHRY and CDR2 SYGVKD. This CDR3 has 13 amino acids.

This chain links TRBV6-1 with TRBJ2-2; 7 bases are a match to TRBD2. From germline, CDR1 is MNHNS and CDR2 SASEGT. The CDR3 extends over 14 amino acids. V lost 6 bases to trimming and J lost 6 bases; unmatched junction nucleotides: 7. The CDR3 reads CASRETSWAGELFF. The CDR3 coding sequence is TGTGCCAGCAGGGAGACTAGCTGGGCCGGGGAGCTGTTTTTT.

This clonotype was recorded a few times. The CDR3 loop is CASSQTSGTTAQFF. The CDR3, as DNA: TGTGCCAGCAGCCAGACTAGCGGGACGACTGCGCAGTTCTTC. The J gene is TRBJ2-1, the V gene TRBV7-2, with 11 bases fitting TRBD2. The V segment lost 5 bases and the J segment 12 bases; nucleotides outside the gene matches: 9. CDR1 SGHTA and CDR2 FQGNSA come from the germline V gene. This CDR3 comprises 14 residues.

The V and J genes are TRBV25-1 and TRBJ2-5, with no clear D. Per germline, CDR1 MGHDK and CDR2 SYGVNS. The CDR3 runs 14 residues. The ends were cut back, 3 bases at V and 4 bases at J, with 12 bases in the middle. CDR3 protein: CASSESKGLETQYF. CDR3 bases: TGTGCCAGCAGTGAGTCTAAAGGTCTAGAGACCCAGTACTTC.

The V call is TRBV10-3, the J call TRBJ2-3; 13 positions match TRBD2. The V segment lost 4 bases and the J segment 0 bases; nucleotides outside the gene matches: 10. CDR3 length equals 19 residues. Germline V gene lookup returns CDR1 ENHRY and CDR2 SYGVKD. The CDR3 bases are TGTGCCATCAGTGTCCCCACTAGCGGGGGGGCCCGAAGCACAGATACGCAGTATTTT. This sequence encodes CAISVPTSGGARSTDTQYF.